The clone carrying this T cell receptor beta chain was seen ten or more times. Germline and junction disagree at one end, which may indicate a read error. This record belongs to a study of Graves' ophthalmopathy and Graves' hyperthyroidism. This CDR3 spans 13 amino acids. Looked up from germline, CDR1 is DFQATT and CDR2 is SNEGSKA (reference sequence). TCR beta CDR3 amplification used RNA transcripts. First-round RT-PCR used HTBI primers; second-round multiplex PCR followed. TCRdb ran MiXCR on the multiplex PCR reads and lists one entry per CDR3 protein. The sample holds roughly 420,000 distinct CDR3 sequences, under 25% seen once.

This clonotype was sampled from a woman under 30 with stable Graves' hyperthyroidism. Sequenced sample: peripheral blood. The chain links TRBV20-1 to TRBJ2-2, with D possibly called TRBD1 or TRBD2 (5 bases each). Written as DNA, the CDR3 is TGCAGTGCTAGGTCAGGGAACACCGGGGAGCTGTTCTTT. The encoded protein is CSARSGNTGELFF.